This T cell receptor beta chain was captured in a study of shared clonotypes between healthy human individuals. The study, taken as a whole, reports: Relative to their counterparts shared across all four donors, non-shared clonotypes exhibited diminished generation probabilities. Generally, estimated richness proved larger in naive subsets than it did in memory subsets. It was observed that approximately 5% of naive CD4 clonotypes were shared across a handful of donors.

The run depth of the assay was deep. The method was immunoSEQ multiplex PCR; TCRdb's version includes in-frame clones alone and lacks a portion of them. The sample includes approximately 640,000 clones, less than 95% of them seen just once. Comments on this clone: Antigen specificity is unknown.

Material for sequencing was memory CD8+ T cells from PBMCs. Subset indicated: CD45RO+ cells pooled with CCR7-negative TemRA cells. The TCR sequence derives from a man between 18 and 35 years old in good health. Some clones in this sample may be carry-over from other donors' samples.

As DNA, the CDR3 is TGTGCCAGCACGCCTGGGGCTTGGGAGACCCAGTACTTC. This gives the protein CASTPGAWETQYF. This rearrangement joins TRBV5-8 to TRBJ2-5; maybe TRBD1 (5 bases). V was clipped by 6 bases and J by 5 bases, with 14 bases between them. The CDR3 runs to 13 residues. CDR1 is SGHTS and CDR2 is YDEGEE in the germline V gene. Combining the CDR3 with reference TRBV5-8 and TRBJ2-5 gives the whole variable domain EAGVTQSPTHLIKTRGQQATLRCSPISGHTSVYWYQQALGLGLQFLLWYDEGEERNRGNFPPRFSGRQFPNYSSELNVNALELEDSALYLCASTPGAWETQYFGPGTRLLVL.